This TCR beta chain is from a study of blood T cell repertoires in COVID-19. Whole-study context: Donors in the United States, Italy and Spain gave samples during acute or convalescent COVID-19. T cells, B-cell-depleted T cells, or PBMCs provided the cDNA or gDNA that served as material.

In the study's own analysis: The assay estimated nucleated cells by amplifying reference gene primers. Only in-frame clones appear in the TCRdb table, and some are missing; sequencing was by immunoSEQ multiplex PCR. D and trimming were read from the DNA, whereas the V and J calls and clone size are those reported in that table. The repertoire includes roughly 300,000 clones, more than 75% of them detected once, and approximately 1.5% sits in the top ten. The CDR3 is made up of 16 amino acids. The V gene's germline CDR1 is MGHDK and CDR2 SYGVNS. V was trimmed by 8 bases and J by 5 bases, leaving 24 bases between them.

The sample was peripheral blood. The receptor's source is a woman in her forties or fifties with acute or convalescent COVID-19. V gene TRBV25-1 combines with J gene TRBJ2-5; D is possibly TRBD1 (6 bases). CDR3 region: CASSGTLGPAEETQYF. CDR3 nucleotides: TGTGCCAGCTCGGGGACACTTGGTCCCGCTGAGGAGACCCAGTACTTC. Based on the CDR3 plus reference TRBV25-1 and TRBJ2-5, the full variable domain is EADIYQTPRYLVIGTGKKITLECSQTMGHDKMYWYQQDPGMELHLIHYSYGVNSTEKGDLSSESTVSRIRTEHFPLTLESARPSHTSQYLCASSGTLGPAEETQYFGPGTRLLVL.